This TCR beta chain was sequenced during a study of T cells in localized non-small cell lung cancer. This CDR3 comprises 15 residues. The V segment lost 4 bases and the J segment 0 bases; nucleotides outside the gene matches: 7. Germline V gene data show CDR1 as SGHRS and CDR2 as YFSETQ. Concerning this clone: Its target is unknown.

Clones were read by immunoSEQ multiplex PCR, and TCRdb kept only the in-frame ones, dropping some. The sample includes about 59,000 clones, more than 85% of them seen just once. Broader study findings: Uninvolved adjacent lung had the highest recorded T cell clonality, with tumor below it.

The V and J genes are TRBV5-1 and TRBJ2-7; TRBD1 agrees at 7 bases. The receptor was isolated from a man aged 40 to 70 with stage I lung adenocarcinoma. Material: peripheral blood, obtained before any cancer treatment. CDR3 protein: CASSPGQTSSYEQYF. The CDR3, as DNA: TGCGCCAGCAGCCCGGGACAGACTTCCTCCTACGAGCAGTACTTC.